The present T cell receptor beta chain was sequenced within a study of blood T cell repertoires in COVID-19. Across the study: The United States, Italy and Spain supplied acute and convalescent COVID-19 samples.

The table came from immunoSEQ multiplex PCR; TCRdb's copy has only in-frame clones and leaves some out. The top ten hold approximately 1.5% of the sample, which has hundreds of thousands of clones, approximately 90% seen once. CDR1 and CDR2 (germline): SNHLY, FYNNEI. This CDR3 has 18 residues. V lost 11 bases to trimming and J lost 0 bases; unmatched junction nucleotides: 16. The sample consisted of peripheral blood. This receptor was identified in a woman in her 30s with active or convalescent COVID-19. This rearrangement joins TRBV2 to TRBJ2-6, with 7 bases lining up with TRBD2. CDR3 sequence: CASTGAGVYSSGANVLTF. The CDR3 DNA reads TGTGCCTCGACCGGCGCGGGAGTTTATAGCTCTGGGGCCAACGTCCTGACTTTC.